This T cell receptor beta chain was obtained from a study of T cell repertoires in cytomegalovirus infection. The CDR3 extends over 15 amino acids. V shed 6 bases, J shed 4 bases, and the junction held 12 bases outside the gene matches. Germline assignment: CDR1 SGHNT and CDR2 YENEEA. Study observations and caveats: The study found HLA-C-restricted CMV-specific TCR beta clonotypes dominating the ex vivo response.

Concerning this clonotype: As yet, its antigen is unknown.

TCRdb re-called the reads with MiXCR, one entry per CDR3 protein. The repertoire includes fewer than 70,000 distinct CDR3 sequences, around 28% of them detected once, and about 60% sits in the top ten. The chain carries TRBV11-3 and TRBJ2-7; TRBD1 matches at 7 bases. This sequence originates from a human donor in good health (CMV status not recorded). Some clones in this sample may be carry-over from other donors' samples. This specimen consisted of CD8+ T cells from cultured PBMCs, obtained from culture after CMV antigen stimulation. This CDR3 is CASSSQGEPSYEQYF. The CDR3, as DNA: TGTGCCAGCAGTTCTCAGGGGGAACCCTCTTACGAGCAGTACTTC.